Sequencing of this TCR beta chain was carried out in a study of blood T cell repertoires in COVID-19. In the study overall: Samples of COVID-19 (acute and convalescent) were obtained from the United States, Italy and Spain. The analysed material was cDNA or gDNA that came from T cells, B-cell-depleted T cells, or PBMCs.

Data came from immunoSEQ multiplex PCR; TCRdb stores just in-frame clones and leaves some out. The data contain tens of thousands of clones, about nine tenths of them singletons. This CDR3 contains 15 residues. The germline V gene encodes CDR1 LGHNA and CDR2 YSLEER. V gave up 4 bases and J gave up 5 bases; unmatched junction bases: 8. The source material was peripheral blood. The chain employs TRBV4-3 and TRBJ2-1, with 7 bases fitting TRBD2. This TCR was recovered from a human donor in a cohort sampled during active COVID-19. CDR3 DNA sequence: TGCGCCAGCAGCCCTCTCCCGGGGGGAAACAATGAGCAGTTCTTC. Its protein is CASSPLPGGNNEQFF.